One and the same sample provided the 12 T cell receptor beta chains below, sequenced in a study of human T cells and chemical hapten exposure. The time point is: pre-sensitization, week 0. As for treatment: therapeutic diphenylcyclopropenone sensitization with weekly scalp DPC. TCRdb reprocessed the RACE reads via MiXCR and lists one record per CDR3 protein. The sample shows over 300,000 distinct CDR3 sequences, about 5.1% of them seen only once. The sample here was whole blood, taken in connection with sensitization to the hapten diphenylcyclopropenone (DPC). Receptors were obtained from a woman aged 50 to 65 with alopecia areata. Some clones in this sample may be carry-over from other donors' samples.

The chain links TRBV29-1 to TRBJ2-1, with 14 bases aligning to TRBD2. Unmatched junction bases numbered 11, after V lost 7 bases and J lost 0 bases. The CDR3 has 18 amino acids. CDR1 is SQVTM and CDR2 is ANQGSEA in the germline V gene. CDR3 sequence reads: CSGTGLAGASSSYNEQFF. The CDR3 DNA sequence: TGCAGCGGGACGGGACTAGCGGGAGCCTCCAGCTCCTACAATGAGCAGTTCTTC.

This clonotype was seen many times. The chain recombines TRBV18 with TRBJ2-3, with a possible D match to TRBD1 (5 bases). The germline CDR1 and CDR2 sequences are KGHSH and LQKENI. The length of the CDR3 is 16 residues. Trimming removed 0 bases at V and 2 bases at J, with 12 bases between. As DNA, the CDR3 is TGTGCCAGCTCACCACCGGGTGGACACCACACAGATACGCAGTATTTT. Encoded protein: CASSPPGGHHTDTQYF.

The sample holds many counts of this clonotype. J is TRBJ1-1 and V is TRBV5-5; tentative D call: TRBD1 (6 bases). V was trimmed by 2 bases and J by 4 bases, leaving 18 bases between them. This CDR3 comprises 16 residues. CDR1 and CDR2 from the germline V gene are SGHKS and YYEKEE (reference sequence). The chain's CDR3 is CASSFRAGAGATEAFF. The CDR3 DNA reads as TGTGCCAGCAGCTTTCGCGCGGGGGCGGGGGCCACTGAAGCTTTCTTT.

The rearrangement joins TRBV20-1 to TRBJ1-6, with 9 nucleotides matching TRBD1. V gave up 3 bases and J gave up 9 bases; unmatched junction bases: 6. This CDR3 contains 14 residues. Germline CDR1 and CDR2: DFQATT and SNEGSKA (reference sequence). The CDR3 coding sequence is TGCAGTGCTAGCCGGGACAGGGAGGGTTCACCCCTCCACTTT. It yields the protein CSASRDREGSPLHF.

In its sample, this clonotype was seen many times. The chain uses TRBV5-1 and TRBJ2-1; TRBD1 matches 11 bases. Germline V gene lookup returns CDR1 SGHRS and CDR2 YFSETQ. The CDR3 is 15 residues long. V shed 3 bases and J 6 bases; nucleotides not matched to a gene: 5. CDR3 protein: CASSWGQGGINEQFF. The CDR3 nucleotides read TGCGCCAGCAGCTGGGGACAGGGGGGAATCAATGAGCAGTTCTTC.

J is TRBJ1-1 and V is TRBV14; no clear D gene. The CDR3 consists of 14 residues. CDR1 is SGHDN and CDR2 is FVKESK in the germline V gene. Trimming cost V 1 base and J 4 bases, with 10 bases left between them. CDR3 bases: TGTGCCAGCAGCCAAGTCACAGTCGCCACTGAAGCTTTCTTT. Amino acid sequence: CASSQVTVATEAFF.

The sample holds many counts of this clonotype. The rearrangement joins TRBV28 to TRBJ2-3; 7 bases are a match to TRBD1. J was trimmed by 0 bases and V by 5 bases; bases with no gene match: 11. Germline V gene sequence: CDR1 MDHEN, CDR2 SYDVKM. CDR3 length: 17 amino acids. CDR3 in amino acids: CASSPLRGRLSTDTQYF. CDR3 nucleotide sequence: TGTGCCAGCAGTCCCCTCAGGGGGAGACTAAGCACAGATACGCAGTATTTT. The full variable domain, completed using reference TRBV28 and TRBJ2-3, is DVKVTQSSRYLVKRTGEKVFLECVQDMDHENMFWYRQDPGLGLRLIYFSYDVKMKEKGDIPEGYSVSREKKERFSLILESASTNQTSMYLCASSPLRGRLSTDTQYFGPGTRLTVL.

This clonotype came up many times. This CDR3 is CASSDGGTLLIYGYTF. The CDR3 nucleotides read TGTGCCAGCAGTGATGGGGGGACACTTCTCATCTATGGCTACACCTTC. V and J are TRBV2 and TRBJ1-2; D might be TRBD1 (6 bases). The CDR3 has 16 amino acids. Germline CDR1 reads SNHLY; CDR2 reads FYNNEI. V was trimmed by 3 bases and J by 4 bases, leaving 18 bases between them.

The chain is built from TRBV10-3 and TRBJ2-7, with 13 bases identical to TRBD2. The V gene end was trimmed by 9 bases and the J gene end by 3 bases; junction bases not matched to a gene: 11. The germline V gene encodes CDR1 ENHRY and CDR2 SYGVKD. This CDR3 has 16 residues. The CDR3 sequence is CAIAGLAGTSGYEQYF. CDR3 DNA: TGTGCCATAGCGGGACTAGCGGGAACGTCCGGCTACGAGCAGTACTTC.

This clonotype was seen more than once but under ten times. V gene TRBV28 combines with J gene TRBJ1-2, with D perhaps TRBD1 (5 bases). The length of the CDR3 is 13 residues. Trimming removed 3 bases from V and 5 bases from J, with 10 bases in between. Germline assignment: CDR1 MDHEN and CDR2 SYDVKM. The CDR3 region has the DNA TGTGCCAGCAGTTTTAAGGCAGGGTATGGCTACACCTTC. It encodes CASSFKAGYGYTF.

This clonotype was seen only a few times. J is TRBJ1-4 and V is TRBV5-1; D possibly corresponds to TRBD1 (5 bases). The CDR3 covers 15 residues. Germline V CDR1 and CDR2: SGHRS, YFSETQ. Between the trimmed V and J ends, which lost 0 bases and 7 bases, there was a span of 13 bases. The CDR3 DNA reads as TGCGCCAGCAGCTTGGATCCAGGGCGTAGTGAAAAACTGTTTTTT. Its protein product is CASSLDPGRSEKLFF.

The chain joins TRBV28 to TRBJ2-7, with D perhaps matching TRBD2 (5 bases). CDR1 is MDHEN, CDR2 SYDVKM, per germline. The CDR3 has 13 residues. Trimming pared 3 bases from V and 9 bases from J, leaving 15 bases between. In DNA, the CDR3 is TGTGCCAGCAGTTTCCCGAACTCTGGGAGGCAGTACTTC. Protein product: CASSFPNSGRQYF.